This T cell receptor beta chain was retrieved from a study of CD8+ T cells in alopecia areata. The sequencing template was cDNA reverse transcribed from extracted RNA. TCRdb's copy holds only in-frame clones and misses some; the assay was immunoSEQ multiplex PCR. The data hold 150,000 to 200,000 clones, with under 70% observed a single time. Treatment described: oral pan-JAK inhibitor, 5-10 mg twice daily. J was trimmed by 7 bases and V by 6 bases; bases with no gene match: 4. The length of the CDR3 is 14 residues. Germline loops: CDR1 MNHEY, CDR2 SVGAGI. This clonotype was sampled from a human donor with alopecia areata. The rearrangement links TRBV6-5 to TRBJ1-4, with 11 nucleotides matching TRBD1. This sample comprised CD4+ T cells sorted from blood, obtained at week 4, from a patient treated with tofacitinib. The CDR3 loop is CASSSGTGGEKLFF. CDR3 nucleotides: TGTGCCAGCAGCTCCGGGACAGGGGGTGAAAAACTGTTTTTT.